This TCR beta chain was found in a study of shared clonotypes between healthy human individuals. The study's findings and limits: Sorted-subset sequencing, rarefaction showed, was incomplete despite large depth. Naive CD4 clonotypes were shared across a handful of donors at roughly 4.6%.

Concerning this clone itself: The antigen is undetermined. The sample carries other DNA sequences with the same CDR3.

Repertoires were generated with immunoSEQ multiplex PCR, while TCRdb's copy carries only in-frame clones and drops some. This table holds around 2,100,000 clones, about 95% found once. CD45RO negativity and positive selection for CCR7 defined naive CD8 cells, a population that excluded terminally differentiated effector memory CD45RA+ cells. The CDR3 spans 11 residues. Germline V gene data show CDR1 as SNHLY and CDR2 as FYNNEI. Trimming left V 6 bases short and J 2 bases short, with 3 bases between. This clonotype was sampled from a man between 18 and 29 years old in good health. The rearrangement uses TRBV2 and TRBJ2-3; D is uncertain. Sequencing was carried out using naive CD8+ T cells sorted from blood. The CDR3 DNA follows: TGTGCCAGCAGCGACACAGATACGCAGTATTTT. It translates to CASSDTDTQYF.